The clone carrying this T cell receptor (beta chain) was counted many times. As yet, its antigen is unknown. This record belongs to a study of blood T cells in healthy people across ages. This CDR3 is 13 amino acids long. V dropped 10 bases and J dropped 0 bases, with 12 bases sitting between them. In germline, CDR1 is MDHEN, CDR2 SYDVKM. General observations from the study: With donor CMV status unknown, expanded clonotype changes were possibly confounded.

PCR was performed a second time for about 7 to 12 cycles using a sample-barcoded 5' primer and a J-beta primer mix. TCRdb re-called the 5' RACE reads with MiXCR, one entry per CDR3 protein. The sample lists some 640,000 distinct CDR3 sequences, roughly 49% occurring once. There were healthy Caucasian individuals from Russia, aged about 6 to 95, serving as donors. The receptor's source is a woman between 55 and 75 years old in good health. The material sequenced was blood. V is TRBV28 and J is TRBJ1-1, with TRBD1 as a possible D gene (6 bases). CDR3: CATLGGLNTEAFF. CDR3 sequence (DNA): TGTGCCACCCTAGGGGGGCTGAACACTGAAGCTTTCTTT.